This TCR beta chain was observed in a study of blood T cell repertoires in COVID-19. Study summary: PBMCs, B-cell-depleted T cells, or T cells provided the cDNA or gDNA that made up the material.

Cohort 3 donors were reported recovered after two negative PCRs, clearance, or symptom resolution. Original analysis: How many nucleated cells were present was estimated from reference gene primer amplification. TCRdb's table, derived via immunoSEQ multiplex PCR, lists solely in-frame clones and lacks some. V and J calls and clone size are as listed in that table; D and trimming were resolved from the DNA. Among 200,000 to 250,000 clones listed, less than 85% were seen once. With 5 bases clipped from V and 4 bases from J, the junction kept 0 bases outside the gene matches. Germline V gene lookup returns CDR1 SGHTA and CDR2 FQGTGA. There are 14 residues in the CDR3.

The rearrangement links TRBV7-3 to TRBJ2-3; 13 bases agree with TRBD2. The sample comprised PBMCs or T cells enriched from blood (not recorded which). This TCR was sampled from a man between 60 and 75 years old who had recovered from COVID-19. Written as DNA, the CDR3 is TGTGCCAGCAGCACTAGCGGGGGGGCAGATACGCAGTATTTT. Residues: CASSTSGGADTQYF.